One sample yielded the 32 T cell receptor beta chains listed below, sequenced in a study of blood T cell repertoires in COVID-19. TCRdb's table, derived via immunoSEQ multiplex PCR, lists solely in-frame clones and lacks some. Here the sample spans some 200,000 clones, about nine tenths being singletons. Source material: peripheral blood. All receptors come from a woman aged 50 to 60 with acute or convalescent COVID-19.

The genes are TRBV29-1 and TRBJ2-5; maybe TRBD2 (6 bases). V was trimmed by 7 bases and J by 5 bases, leaving 17 bases between them. Per the germline V gene, CDR1 is SQVTM and CDR2 is ANQGSEA. The CDR3 loop spans 13 amino acids. The CDR3 DNA follows: TGCAGCGCCGGGCCGGGAGTTGGGGAGACCCAGTACTTC. Translating gives CSAGPGVGETQYF.

This chain links TRBV10-3 with TRBJ2-1; 8 positions match TRBD2. V lost 3 bases to trimming and J lost 7 bases; unmatched junction nucleotides: 11. In germline, CDR1 is ENHRY, CDR2 SYGVKD. The CDR3 is 16 amino acids. The CDR3 protein is CAISDLAGGGRNEQFF. In DNA, the CDR3 is TGTGCCATCAGTGACCTAGCCGGCGGGGGGCGGAATGAGCAGTTCTTC.

The count of this clone is one. CDR3 nucleotides: TGTGCCAGCAGTTACCGTGGCAGGGGGGAAAATCAGCCCCAGCATTTT. It yields the protein CASSYRGRGENQPQHF. The chain is built from TRBV6-2 or TRBV6-3 and TRBJ1-5, with 7 bases identical to TRBD1. With V trimmed by 2 bases and J by 4 bases, 8 bases remained unmatched. CDR3 length: 16 amino acids. The germline V gene encodes CDR1 MNHEY and CDR2 SVGEGT.

The chain joins TRBV10-3 to TRBJ2-7, with 10 bases matching TRBD2. The CDR3 is 15 residues long. CDR1 is ENHRY and CDR2 is SYGVKD in the germline V gene. V trimming: 0 bases; J trimming: 1 base; junction bases outside the gene matches: 0. The CDR3 DNA sequence: TGTGCCATCAGTGAGTCTAGCGGGGGGTCCTACGAGCAGTACTTC. Amino acids: CAISESSGGSYEQYF.

The chain links TRBV6-1 to TRBJ2-1; D is ambiguous. The CDR3 has 14 residues. Germline values: CDR1 MNHNS, CDR2 SASEGT. V lost 1 base and J 5 bases, leaving 9 bases between the germline ends. CDR3 amino acids: CASSEVRLNNEQFF. In DNA form, the CDR3 reads TGTGCCAGCAGTGAAGTTAGACTTAACAATGAGCAGTTCTTC.

This sequence joins TRBV11-2 and TRBJ1-2; 8 bases map to TRBD1. CDR3 length equals 15 residues. The V gene's germline CDR1 is SGHAT and CDR2 FQNNGV. V lost 5 bases to trimming and J lost 6 bases; unmatched junction nucleotides: 11. CDR3 sequence: CASSPGGRGRDGYTF. CDR3 nucleotide sequence: TGTGCCAGCAGCCCAGGGGGCAGGGGGCGGGATGGCTACACCTTC. Combining the CDR3 with reference TRBV11-2 and TRBJ1-2 gives the whole variable domain EAGVAQSPRYKIIEKRQSVAFWCNPISGHATLYWYQQILGQGPKLLIQFQNNGVVDDSQLPKDRFSAERLKGVDSTLKIQPAKLEDSAVYLCASSPGGRGRDGYTFGSGTRLTVV.

The V and J genes are TRBV12-5 and TRBJ1-2; 10 bases align to TRBD1. Trimming cost V 1 base and J 6 bases; bases outside gene matches: 2. CDR1 LGHNT and CDR2 FRNRAP come from the germline V gene. This CDR3 comprises 14 residues. CDR3 amino acids: CASGLGDRGHGYTF. The CDR3 nucleotides read TGTGCTAGTGGTTTGGGCGACAGGGGGCATGGCTACACCTTC. Full variable domain (outside the CDR3, taken from reference TRBV12-5 and TRBJ1-2): DARVTQTPRHKVTEMGQEVTMRCQPILGHNTVFWYRQTMMQGLELLAYFRNRAPLDDSGMPKDRFSAEMPDATLATLKIQPSEPRDSAVYFCASGLGDRGHGYTFGSGTRLTVV.

The table lists this clone with a count of one. V gene TRBV5-1 combines with J gene TRBJ2-3, with no clear D. Deletions cut 3 bases from V and 3 bases from J, with 2 bases between. This CDR3 spans 11 amino acids. The germline V gene encodes CDR1 SGHRS and CDR2 YFSETQ. The CDR3 DNA reads as TGCGCCAGCAGCTCTACAGATACGCAGTATTTT. Its protein is CASSSTDTQYF.

This clone was recorded only once. CDR3 loop: CSVESGGGEKLFF. The CDR3 bases are TGCAGCGTTGAATCCGGGGGGGGTGAAAAACTGTTTTTT. The chain employs TRBV29-1 and TRBJ1-4, with D perhaps TRBD1 (5 bases). The ends were cut back, 2 bases at V and 7 bases at J, with 11 bases in the middle. There are 13 residues in the CDR3. The germline V gene encodes CDR1 SQVTM and CDR2 ANQGSEA.

There are a few counts of this clone. V is TRBV3-1 (or the pseudogene TRBV3-2) and J is TRBJ1-5; 7 bases are a match to TRBD1. Losses at the gene ends were 8 bases for V and 5 bases for J; bases not matched to a gene: 18. The germline V gene has CDR1 LGHDT and CDR2 YNNKEL (reference sequence). The CDR3 consists of 17 residues. CDR3 sequence (DNA): TGTGCCAGCGTTACACCCGAAAGGGGGCGAGGCGATCAGCCCCAGCATTTT. Translated: CASVTPERGRGDQPQHF.

V is TRBV6-6 and J is TRBJ1-5, with TRBD1 identical over 8 bases. After removal of 5 bases from V and 0 bases from J, the junction contained 3 bases not matched to a gene. CDR3 length: 15 amino acids. Germline CDR1 is MNHNY and CDR2 is SVGAGI (reference sequence). The CDR3 reads CASSGQGYSNQPQHF. Here the CDR3 DNA reads TGTGCCAGCAGTGGACAGGGATATAGCAATCAGCCCCAGCATTTT.

The chain carries TRBV7-3 and TRBJ2-5; 16 bases are a match to TRBD2. CDR1 SGHTA and CDR2 FQGTGA come from the germline V gene. Germline trimming cut 5 bases from V and 5 bases from J; bases unmatched to any gene: 11. The CDR3 has 18 amino acids. CDR3 sequence (DNA): TGTGCCAGCAGCCCACGCCCGGGACTAGCGGGGGGGCGGGAGACCCAGTACTTC. The encoded protein is CASSPRPGLAGGRETQYF. Looking up the rest from reference TRBV7-3 and TRBJ2-5 gives the full variable domain: GAGVSQTPSNKVTEKGKYVELRCDPISGHTALYWYRQSLGQGPEFLIYFQGTGAADDSGLPNDRFFAVRPEGSVSTLKIQRTERGDSAVYLCASSPRPGLAGGRETQYFGPGTRLLVL.

This chain joins TRBV19 and TRBJ2-3; the D gene is possibly TRBD1 (5 bases). From germline, CDR1 is LNHDA and CDR2 SQIVND (reference sequence). CDR3 size: 13 residues. V shed 5 bases and J shed 2 bases, with 8 bases lying between them. DNA of the CDR3: TGTGCCAGTAGTCGACAGAACACAGATACGCAGTATTTT. This encodes CASSRQNTDTQYF.

In regard to this clone: A much larger clonotype is one base distant, so this may be a read error. This rearrangement joins TRBV6-5 to TRBJ2-7; D not certain. The CDR3 has 10 amino acids. V lost 7 bases and J lost 4, with 5 bases in between. The V gene's germline CDR1 is MNHEY and CDR2 SVGAGI. The CDR3, as DNA: TGTGCCAGCAAGGAGTACGAGCAGTACTTC. Translated: CASKEYEQYF.

The chain is built from TRBV19 and TRBJ2-1, with 8 bases fitting TRBD2. The CDR3 runs 15 residues. J gave up 2 bases and V 3 bases, and 3 bases lay outside the gene matches. Germline-derived CDR1 and CDR2 are LNHDA and SQIVND (reference sequence). The CDR3 bases are TGTGCCAGTAGTATTAGCGGGAACACCTACAATGAGCAGTTCTTC. Protein sequence: CASSISGNTYNEQFF.

This clone was picked up a small number of times. CDR3 region: CASSGRGGTDPRSYEQYF. For the CDR3, the DNA is TGTGCCAGCAGCGGGCGGGGTGGTACTGATCCTAGGTCCTACGAGCAGTACTTC. The chain uses TRBV11-2 and TRBJ2-7, with D possibly matching TRBD2 (6 bases). CDR1 is SGHAT and CDR2 is FQNNGV in the germline V gene. The CDR3 totals 18 residues. With 5 bases removed from V and 1 base from J, the gap between germline ends came to 24 bases.

The chain carries TRBV6-5 and TRBJ2-7, with 8 bases identical to TRBD1. Trimming removed 4 bases from V and 5 bases from J; junction bases left unmatched: 7. Germline V CDR1 and CDR2: MNHEY, SVGAGI. The CDR3 loop spans 14 amino acids. The CDR3 DNA follows: TGTGCCAGCAGTTTTACAGGGGGTGAAAACGAGCAGTACTTC. Translating gives CASSFTGGENEQYF.

This rearrangement joins TRBV30 to TRBJ1-2; TRBD1 agrees at 8 bases. The germline V gene has CDR1 GTSNPN and CDR2 SVGIG (reference sequence). With V trimmed by 1 base and J by 5 bases, 0 bases remained unmatched. CDR3 size: 12 residues. This chain's CDR3 is CAWSGQGYGYTF. The CDR3 region has the DNA TGTGCCTGGAGTGGACAGGGGTATGGCTACACCTTC. Based on the CDR3 plus reference TRBV30 and TRBJ1-2, the full variable domain is SQTIHQWPATLVQPVGSPLSLECTVEGTSNPNLYWYRQAAGRGLQLLFYSVGIGQISSEVPQNLSASRPQDRQFILSSKKLLLSDSGFYLCAWSGQGYGYTFGSGTRLTVV.

This clone turned up a few times. V and J are TRBV30 and TRBJ1-2; TRBD1 agrees at 9 bases. The J segment lost 7 bases and the V segment lost 0 bases, leaving 3 bases of the junction unmatched. Looked up from germline, CDR1 is GTSNPN and CDR2 is SVGIG (reference sequence). There are 13 residues in the CDR3. CDR3 nucleotide sequence: TGTGCCTGGAGTGTGGGACAGGGAGGTGGCTACACCTTC. Translation gives CAWSVGQGGGYTF.

The V gene is TRBV14, the J gene TRBJ2-1; 7 bases line up with TRBD2. Germline V gene data show CDR1 as SGHDN and CDR2 as FVKESK. This CDR3 contains 13 residues. V trimming: 1 base; J trimming: 9 bases; junction bases outside the gene matches: 3. The chain's CDR3 is CASSQGLAGEQFF. The CDR3 DNA follows: TGTGCCAGCAGCCAAGGACTAGCTGGTGAGCAGTTCTTC. The full variable domain, its missing parts supplied by reference TRBV14 and TRBJ2-1, is EAGVTQFPSHSVIEKGQTVTLRCDPISGHDNLYWYRRVMGKEIKFLLHFVKESKQDESGMPNNRFLAERTGGTYSTLKVQPAELEDSGVYFCASSQGLAGEQFFGPGTRLTVL.

As DNA, the CDR3 is TGTGCCAGCCATAGAAAAGGGGAGCTGTTTTTT. Protein: CASHRKGELFF. The gene calls are TRBV12-3 or TRBV12-4 and TRBJ2-2, with D uncertain. The CDR3 has 11 amino acids. V was pared by 8 bases and J by 8 bases, with 9 bases between.

This clone was observed once. The chain employs TRBV18 and TRBJ2-7; 14 bases line up with TRBD2. Looked up from germline, CDR1 is KGHSH and CDR2 is LQKENI. Trimming at V came to 6 bases and at J to 7 bases, leaving 8 bases not matched to a gene. This CDR3 region has 15 residues. CDR3 sequence reads: CASSLGGLAGEEQYF. The CDR3 DNA reads TGTGCCAGCTCCCTTGGGGGACTAGCGGGAGAAGAGCAGTACTTC.

This clone was seen only once. The chain joins TRBV5-4 to TRBJ2-3, with a tentative D call TRBD2 (6 bases). The V gene lost 0 bases and the J gene lost 7 bases, with 24 bases spanning the gap. CDR3 size: 18 residues. Germline V gene lookup returns CDR1 SGHNT and CDR2 YYREEE (reference sequence). CDR3 residues: CASSLGGGQRAMLNTQYF. The CDR3 nucleotides are TGTGCCAGCAGCTTGGGGGGTGGCCAGCGGGCCATGCTAAATACGCAGTATTTT.

The rearrangement links TRBV5-1 to TRBJ2-2; a weak D match, TRBD2 (5 bases). The CDR3 spans 13 residues. The ends were cut back, 4 bases at V and 6 bases at J, with 10 bases in the middle. From germline, CDR1 is SGHRS and CDR2 YFSETQ. CDR3 DNA: TGCGCCAGCAGCCCGGGTAGCGCCGGGGAGCTGTTTTTT. It specifies CASSPGSAGELFF.

Notes on this clone: Germline and junction disagree at one end, which may indicate a read error. The V call is TRBV9, the J call TRBJ1-1, with TRBD1 matching over 7 bases. The CDR3 runs to 15 residues. From germline, CDR1 is SGDLS and CDR2 YYNGEE. For the CDR3, the DNA is TGTGCCGGCAGCGAGGTGACAGGGTTGAACACTGAAGCTTTCTTT. Translated, it gives CAGSEVTGLNTEAFF.

The chain couples TRBV11-2 to TRBJ2-3; D remains unclear. The V gene's germline CDR1 is SGHAT and CDR2 FQNNGV. Trimming took off 1 base at V and 0 bases at J, with 8 bases between the two ends. The CDR3 runs 15 residues. The CDR3 DNA is TGTGCCAGCAGCTTAGGAGGCCACAGCACAGATACGCAGTATTTT. This encodes CASSLGGHSTDTQYF. Combining the CDR3 with reference TRBV11-2 and TRBJ2-3 gives the whole variable domain EAGVAQSPRYKIIEKRQSVAFWCNPISGHATLYWYQQILGQGPKLLIQFQNNGVVDDSQLPKDRFSAERLKGVDSTLKIQPAKLEDSAVYLCASSLGGHSTDTQYFGPGTRLTVL.

V gene TRBV7-2 combines with J gene TRBJ2-7; 10 nucleotides match TRBD2. From germline, CDR1 is SGHTA and CDR2 FQGNSA. This CDR3 contains 14 residues. J gave up 4 bases and V 4 bases, and 4 bases lay outside the gene matches. CDR3 amino acids: CASSSSGRAYEQYF. The CDR3 DNA reads TGTGCCAGCAGCTCAAGCGGGAGGGCTTACGAGCAGTACTTC.

The rearrangement uses TRBV30 and TRBJ1-1; 8 nucleotides agree with TRBD1. CDR1 and CDR2 from the germline V gene are GTSNPN and SVGIG (reference sequence). J gave up 4 bases and V 3 bases, and 4 bases lay outside the gene matches. The CDR3 extends over 13 amino acids. The chain's CDR3 is CAWRKQGGTEAFF. The CDR3 DNA sequence: TGTGCCTGGAGAAAACAGGGGGGCACTGAAGCTTTCTTT.

CDR3 nucleotide sequence: TGTGCCAGCAGCCAAGCAAGGAGGGACTCTGGAAACACCATATATTTT. The encoded protein is CASSQARRDSGNTIYF. The rearrangement joins TRBV3-1 (or the pseudogene TRBV3-2) to TRBJ1-3, with D unclear. The CDR3 covers 16 residues. V gave up 1 base and J gave up 0 bases, with 10 bases separating them. The germline CDR1 and CDR2 sequences are LGHDT and YNNKEL (reference sequence).

The CDR3 DNA reads as TGTGCCAGCAGCCCTCTAGGACTCCTGAGCTCTGGAAACACCATATATTTT. Amino acid sequence: CASSPLGLLSSGNTIYF. The chain links TRBV7-8 to TRBJ1-3; D not resolved. V was cut by 5 bases and J by 0 bases, with 17 bases left in between. The CDR3 runs to 17 residues. Germline V CDR1 and CDR2: SGHVS, FQNEAQ.

This clone was recorded once. V gene TRBV29-1 combines with J gene TRBJ1-2; the match to TRBD1 covers 7 bases. The CDR3 consists of 13 residues. Germline assignment: CDR1 SQVTM and CDR2 ANQGSEA. V was pared by 3 bases and J by 8 bases, with 9 bases of the junction left unmatched. The CDR3 region has the DNA TGCAGCGTTGACAGGGGGATGACCCAAGGCTACACCTTC. Translating it yields CSVDRGMTQGYTF.

The V call is TRBV27, the J call TRBJ1-2; 10 bases are a match to TRBD1. Germline V lookup: CDR1 MNHEY, CDR2 SMNVEV (reference sequence). Germline trimming cut 8 bases from V and 4 bases from J; bases unmatched to any gene: 4. The CDR3 contains 13 residues. The chain's CDR3 is CASPRTGGYGYTF. The CDR3 DNA is TGTGCCAGCCCCCGGACAGGGGGCTATGGCTACACCTTC.